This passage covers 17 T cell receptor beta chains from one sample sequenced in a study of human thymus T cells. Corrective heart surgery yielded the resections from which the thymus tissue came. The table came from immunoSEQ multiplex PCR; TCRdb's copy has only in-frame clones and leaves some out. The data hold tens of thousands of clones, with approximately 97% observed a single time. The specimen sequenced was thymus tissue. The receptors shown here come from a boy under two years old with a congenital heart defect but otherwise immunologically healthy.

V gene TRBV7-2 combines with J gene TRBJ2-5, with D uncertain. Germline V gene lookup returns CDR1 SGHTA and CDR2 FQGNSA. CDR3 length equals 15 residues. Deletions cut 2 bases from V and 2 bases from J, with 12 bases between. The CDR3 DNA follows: TGTGCCAGCAGCTTATCAGCAGGCGTACAAGAGACCCAGTACTTC. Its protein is CASSLSAGVQETQYF.

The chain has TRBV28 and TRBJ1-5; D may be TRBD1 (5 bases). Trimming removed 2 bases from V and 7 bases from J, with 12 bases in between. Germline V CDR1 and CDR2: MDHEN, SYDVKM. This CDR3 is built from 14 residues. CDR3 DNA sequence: TGTGCCAGCAGTTTAGGGGGGTATGGACAGCCCCAGCATTTT. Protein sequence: CASSLGGYGQPQHF.

CDR3: CASSLGTSGVDEQYF. CDR3 nucleotides: TGTGCCAGCAGCTTAGGGACTAGCGGGGTCGACGAGCAGTACTTC. This chain links TRBV7-2 with TRBJ2-7; 12 positions match TRBD2. The CDR3 covers 15 residues. Germline CDR1 is SGHTA and CDR2 is FQGNSA. V trimming: 1 base; J trimming: 5 bases; junction bases outside the gene matches: 3.

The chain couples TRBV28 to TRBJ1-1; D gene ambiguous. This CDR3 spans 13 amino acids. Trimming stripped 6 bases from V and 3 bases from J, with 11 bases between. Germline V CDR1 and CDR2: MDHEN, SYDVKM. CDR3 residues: CASRGPGDTEAFF. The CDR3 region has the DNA TGTGCCAGCAGGGGTCCCGGGGACACTGAAGCTTTCTTT.

CDR3 region: CASSEMDRSRLNTGELFF. The CDR3 nucleotides read TGTGCCAGCAGTGAAATGGACAGATCAAGACTTAACACCGGGGAGCTGTTTTTT. The chain uses TRBV6-1 and TRBJ2-2; D is perhaps TRBD1 (6 bases). The CDR3 length is 18 residues. The germline CDR1 and CDR2 sequences are MNHNS and SASEGT. Trimming removed 2 bases at V and 2 bases at J, with 18 bases between.

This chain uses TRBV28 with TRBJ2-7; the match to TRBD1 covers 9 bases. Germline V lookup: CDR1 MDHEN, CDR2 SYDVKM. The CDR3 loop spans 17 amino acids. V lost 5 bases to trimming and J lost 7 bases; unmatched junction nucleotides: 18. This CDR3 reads CASSVGTGNLVGREQYF. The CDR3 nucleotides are TGTGCCAGCAGTGTGGGGACAGGGAACTTAGTTGGGAGGGAGCAGTACTTC.

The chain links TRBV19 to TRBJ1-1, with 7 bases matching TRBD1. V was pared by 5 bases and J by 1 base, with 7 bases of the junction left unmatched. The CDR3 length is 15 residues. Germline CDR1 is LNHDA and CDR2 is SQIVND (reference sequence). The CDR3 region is CASSADRVGNTEAFF. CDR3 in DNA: TGTGCCAGTAGTGCCGACAGGGTGGGGAACACTGAAGCTTTCTTT. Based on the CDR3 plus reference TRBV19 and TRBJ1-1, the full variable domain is DGGITQSPKYLFRKEGQNVTLSCEQNLNHDAMYWYRQDPGQGLRLIYYSQIVNDFQKGDIAEGYSVSREKKESFPLTVTSAQKNPTAFYLCASSADRVGNTEAFFGQGTRLTVV.

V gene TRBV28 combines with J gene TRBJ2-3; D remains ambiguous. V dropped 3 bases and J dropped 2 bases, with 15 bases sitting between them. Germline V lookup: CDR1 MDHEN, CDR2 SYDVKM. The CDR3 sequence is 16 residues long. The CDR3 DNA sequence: TGTGCCAGCAGTTTTAGTCCGTGGACCCACACAGATACGCAGTATTTT. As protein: CASSFSPWTHTDTQYF.

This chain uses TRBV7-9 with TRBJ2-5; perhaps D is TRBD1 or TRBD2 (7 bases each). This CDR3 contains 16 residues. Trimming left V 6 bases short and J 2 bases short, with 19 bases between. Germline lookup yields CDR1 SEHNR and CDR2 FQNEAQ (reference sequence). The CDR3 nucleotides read TGTGCCAGCAGACTAAGGGAGGGGGCGAGGCAAGAGACCCAGTACTTC. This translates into CASRLREGARQETQYF.

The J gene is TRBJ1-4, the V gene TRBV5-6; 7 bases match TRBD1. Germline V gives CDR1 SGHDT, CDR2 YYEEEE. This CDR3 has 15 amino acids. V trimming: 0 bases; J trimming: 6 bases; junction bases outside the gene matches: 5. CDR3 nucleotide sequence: TGTGCCAGCAGCTTGGTGGGCAGGGGGGATGAAAAACTGTTTTTT. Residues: CASSLVGRGDEKLFF.

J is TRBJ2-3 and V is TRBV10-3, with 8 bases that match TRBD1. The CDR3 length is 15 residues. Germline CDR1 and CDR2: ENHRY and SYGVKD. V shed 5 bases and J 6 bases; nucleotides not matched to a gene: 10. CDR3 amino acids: CAISPAGTGHDTQYF. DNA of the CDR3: TGTGCCATCAGTCCGGCCGGGACAGGCCACGATACGCAGTATTTT.

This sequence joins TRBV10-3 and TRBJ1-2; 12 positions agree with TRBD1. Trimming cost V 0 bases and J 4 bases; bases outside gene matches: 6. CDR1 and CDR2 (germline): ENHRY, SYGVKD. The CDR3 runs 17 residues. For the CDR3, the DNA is TGTGCCATCAGTGAGTCGAGCCGGGACAGGGGGCCCTATGGCTACACCTTC. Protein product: CAISESSRDRGPYGYTF.

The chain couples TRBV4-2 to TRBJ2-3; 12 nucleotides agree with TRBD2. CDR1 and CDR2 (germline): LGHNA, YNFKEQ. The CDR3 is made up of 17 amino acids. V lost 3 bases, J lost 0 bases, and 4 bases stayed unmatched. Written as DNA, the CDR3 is TGTGCCAGCAGCCATGAGGGACTAGCGGGTAGCACAGATACGCAGTATTTT. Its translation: CASSHEGLAGSTDTQYF.

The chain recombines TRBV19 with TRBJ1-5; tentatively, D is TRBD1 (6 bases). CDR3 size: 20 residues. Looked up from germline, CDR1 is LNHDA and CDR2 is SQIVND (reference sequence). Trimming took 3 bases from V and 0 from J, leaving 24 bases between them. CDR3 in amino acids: CASSIPLGGVQPYSNQPQHF. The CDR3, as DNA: TGTGCCAGTAGTATCCCCCTGGGGGGCGTCCAGCCTTATAGCAATCAGCCCCAGCATTTT.

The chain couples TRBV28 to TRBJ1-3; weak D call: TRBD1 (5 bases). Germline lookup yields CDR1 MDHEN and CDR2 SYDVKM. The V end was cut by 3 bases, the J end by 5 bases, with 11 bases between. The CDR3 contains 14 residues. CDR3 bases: TGTGCCAGCAGTTTGCGGGGGTGGCGAAACACCATATATTTT. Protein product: CASSLRGWRNTIYF.

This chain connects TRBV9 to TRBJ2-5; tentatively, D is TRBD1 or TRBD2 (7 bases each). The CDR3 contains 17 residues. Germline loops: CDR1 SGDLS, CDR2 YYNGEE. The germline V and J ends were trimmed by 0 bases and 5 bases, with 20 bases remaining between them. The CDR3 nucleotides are TGTGCCAGCAGCGTAGAGGGGGGGACAGTAAGGTACGAGACCCAGTACTTC. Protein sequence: CASSVEGGTVRYETQYF.

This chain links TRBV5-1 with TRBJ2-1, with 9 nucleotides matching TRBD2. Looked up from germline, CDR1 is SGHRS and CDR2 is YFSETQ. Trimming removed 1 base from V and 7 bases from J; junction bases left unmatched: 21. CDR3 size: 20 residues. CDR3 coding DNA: TGCGCCAGCAGCTTGCGTGGGACGCCTACGGCTAGCGGGATTTGTAATGAGCAGTTCTTC. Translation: CASSLRGTPTASGICNEQFF.